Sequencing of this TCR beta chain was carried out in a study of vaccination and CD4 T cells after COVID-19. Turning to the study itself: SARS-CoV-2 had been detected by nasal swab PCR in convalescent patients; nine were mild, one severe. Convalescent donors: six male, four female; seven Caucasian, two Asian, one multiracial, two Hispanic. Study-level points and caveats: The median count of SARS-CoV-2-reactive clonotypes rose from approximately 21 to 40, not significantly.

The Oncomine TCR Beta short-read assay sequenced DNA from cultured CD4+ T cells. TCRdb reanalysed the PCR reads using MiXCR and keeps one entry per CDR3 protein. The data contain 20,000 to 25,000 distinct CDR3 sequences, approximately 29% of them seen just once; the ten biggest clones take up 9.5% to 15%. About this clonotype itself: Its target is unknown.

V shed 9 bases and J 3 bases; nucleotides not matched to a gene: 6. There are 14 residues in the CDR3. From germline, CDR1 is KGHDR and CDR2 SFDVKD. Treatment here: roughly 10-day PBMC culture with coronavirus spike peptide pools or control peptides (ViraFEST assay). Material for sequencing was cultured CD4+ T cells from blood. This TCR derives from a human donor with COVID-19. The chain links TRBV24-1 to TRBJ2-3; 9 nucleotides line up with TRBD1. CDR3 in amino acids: CATGDRAGTDTQYF. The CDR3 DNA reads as TGTGCCACCGGGGACAGGGCGGGTACAGATACGCAGTATTTT.